This TCR beta chain was captured by sequencing in a study of blood T cells in healthy people across ages. The second PCR ran roughly 6 to 11 cycles with a sample-barcoded 5' primer and J-beta primers. TCRdb re-analysed the 5' RACE reads in MiXCR, keeping a single row per CDR3 protein. This table holds 550,000 to 750,000 distinct CDR3 sequences, more than 20% found once. The CDR3 is made up of 15 amino acids. Germline V lookup: CDR1 MNHEY, CDR2 SMNVEV (reference sequence). Trimming took off 3 bases at V and 4 bases at J, with 13 bases between the two ends. Sample: blood. This clonotype originated in a man between 65 and 80 years old in good health. This chain connects TRBV27 to TRBJ2-1, with D maybe TRBD2 (6 bases). CDR3 sequence (DNA): TGTGCCAGCAGTTTCGGGTCGACTAGTTACAATGAGCAGTTCTTC. Translating gives CASSFGSTSYNEQFF.